The clone carrying this T cell receptor beta chain was observed a handful of times. The target antigen is unknown. This sample is part of a study of blood T cells in healthy people across ages. Turning to the study itself: Capturing about one barcoded beta molecule per two T cells was achieved by template switching. Findings of the study overall: Any changes in expanded clonotypes were possibly confounded, as donor CMV status remained unknown. Greater diversity and more naive CD4+ cells were seen in long-lived donors than in aged donors.

V lost 4 bases to trimming and J lost 8 bases, with 22 bases between them. CDR1 and CDR2 (germline): SGHKS, YYEKEE (reference sequence). The CDR3 length is 16 residues. Researchers collected around 10 milliliters of peripheral blood from every single donor. A J-beta primer mix and a sample-barcoded 5' primer were used in a second PCR of roughly 6 to 11 cycles. TCRdb reprocessed the 5' RACE reads via MiXCR and lists one record per CDR3 protein. The data hold almost 800,000 distinct CDR3 sequences, with roughly 64% observed a single time. Material for sequencing was blood. This sequence was found in a man aged 30-40 years in good health. The rearrangement joins TRBV5-5 to TRBJ2-1; D is possibly TRBD2 (6 bases). For the CDR3, the DNA is TGTGCCAGCAGCAAGAGCTCATGGCCTAGCGCCCATGAGCAGTTCTTC. Translating it yields CASSKSSWPSAHEQFF.